This T cell receptor beta chain was observed in a study of Ad26.COV2.S vaccination and SARS-CoV-2 variants. Broader study findings: While placebo recipients had lower spike-specific TCR breadth, vaccine recipients had more.

Method: immunoSEQ multiplex PCR; TCRdb's copy keeps in-frame clones and lacks some. The sample carries some 520,000 clones, around 85% recorded once. A word on this clone: Its specificity is unknown.

The CDR3 has 15 residues. Germline CDR1 reads SGHTA; CDR2 reads FQGNSA. V lost 1 base and J lost 4, with 14 bases in between. Treatment specified: about 20 received Ad26.COV2.S at low or high dose, single or two shots; five or six received placebo; per-sample allocation not given. At day 63 after the first vaccine or placebo injection, samples were drawn. This chain uses TRBV7-2 with TRBJ2-7; unclear D gene. This receptor was taken from a person aged 18-65 years who received the Ad26.COV2.S COVID-19 vaccine or a placebo. This specimen consisted of peripheral blood, obtained in a trial of Ad26.COV2.S vaccine versus placebo. CDR3 nucleotides: TGTGCCAGCAGCTTAGTGGGTGTTGGAGTTTACGAGCAGTACTTC. It specifies CASSLVGVGVYEQYF.